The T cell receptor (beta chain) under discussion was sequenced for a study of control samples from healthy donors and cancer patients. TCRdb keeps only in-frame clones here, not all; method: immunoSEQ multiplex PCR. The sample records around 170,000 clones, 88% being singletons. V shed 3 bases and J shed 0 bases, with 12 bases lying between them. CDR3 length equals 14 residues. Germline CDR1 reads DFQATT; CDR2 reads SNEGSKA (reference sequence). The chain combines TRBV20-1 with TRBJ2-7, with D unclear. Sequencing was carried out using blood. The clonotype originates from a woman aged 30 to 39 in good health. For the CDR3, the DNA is TGCAGTGCTAGTCACACTCAGAGCTCCTACGAGCAGTACTTC. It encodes CSASHTQSSYEQYF.